Below, 17 T cell receptor beta chains from the same sample are listed, as sequenced in a study of blood T cells in healthy people across ages (dated by TCRdb to about 2015). The library was made by 5' RACE. This sample was sequenced with an Illumina HiSeq 2500. A second PCR of about 7 to 12 cycles was run with a J-beta primer mix and a sample-barcoded 5' primer. Through fastp at Q25 and MiXCR, TCRdb rebuilt clones from the public reads, retaining in-frame beta chains. Entries that share a CDR3 protein sequence are merged under the most common genes and DNA. The sample table contains roughly 800,000 distinct CDR3 sequences; only one count was recorded for approximately 35% of them. Together, the top ten hold approximately 12% of the sample. Sequenced material: blood. Receptors originate from a young man in good health.

The V call is TRBV12-3 or TRBV12-4, the J call TRBJ2-7; TRBD2 is a possible D gene (6 bases). CDR3 size: 15 residues. V was trimmed by 6 bases and J by 4 bases, leaving 19 bases between them. CDR3 sequence: CASSLPGLQAYEQYF. The CDR3 DNA sequence: TGTGCCAGCAGCCTACCGGGACTCCAAGCGTACGAGCAGTACTTC.

The chain joins TRBV4-2 to TRBJ1-4; no reliable D call. Germline V CDR1 and CDR2: LGHNA, YNFKEQ. Trimming pared 0 bases from V and 6 bases from J, leaving 11 bases between. This CDR3 is 15 amino acids long. The CDR3 reads CASSQDPGSDEKLFF. The CDR3 DNA reads as TGTGCCAGCAGCCAAGATCCGGGGTCTGATGAAAAACTGTTTTTT.

V gene TRBV7-6 combines with J gene TRBJ1-6; TRBD1 is a possible D gene (5 bases). Germline-derived CDR1 and CDR2 are SGHVS and FNYEAQ. Trimming took 6 bases from V and 7 from J, leaving 13 bases between them. The CDR3 runs to 14 residues. CDR3 amino acids: CASSSRQSNSPLHF. DNA of the CDR3: TGTGCCAGCAGTTCCAGACAGTCAAATTCACCCCTCCACTTT. Complete variable domain (other parts from reference TRBV7-6 and TRBJ1-6): GAGVSQSPRYKVTKRGQDVALRCDPISGHVSLYWYRQALGQGPEFLTYFNYEAQQDKSGLPNDRFSAERPEGSISTLTIQRTEQRDSAMYRCASSSRQSNSPLHFGNGTRLTVT.

The chain is built from TRBV29-1 and TRBJ1-1, with D possibly being TRBD1 (5 bases). Trimming took 6 bases from V and 4 from J, leaving 9 bases between them. Germline loops: CDR1 SQVTM, CDR2 ANQGSEA. This CDR3 is 11 amino acids long. As DNA, the CDR3 is TGCAGCGTCTCGGACACCACTGAAGCTTTCTTT. This translates into CSVSDTTEAFF. Complete variable domain (other parts from reference TRBV29-1 and TRBJ1-1): SAVISQKPSRDICQRGTSLTIQCQVDSQVTMMFWYRQQPGQSLTLIATANQGSEATYESGFVIDKFPISRPNLTFSTLTVSNMSPEDSSIYLCSVSDTTEAFFGQGTRLTVV.

The rearrangement uses TRBV12-3 or TRBV12-4 and TRBJ2-7, with D unclear. Trimming stripped 10 bases from V and 2 bases from J, with 21 bases between. The CDR3 loop spans 15 amino acids. As DNA, the CDR3 is TGTGCCACCCAACGGAGTGGCAGGTCCCCCTACGAGCAGTACTTC. This codes for CATQRSGRSPYEQYF.

V gene TRBV7-9 combines with J gene TRBJ2-4, with TRBD1 identical over 8 bases. V lost 5 bases to trimming and J lost 1 base; unmatched junction nucleotides: 7. CDR1 and CDR2 (germline): SEHNR, FQNEAQ (reference sequence). The CDR3 totals 16 residues. The CDR3 is CASSPSDRAAKNIQYF. The CDR3 coding sequence is TGTGCCAGCAGCCCTTCGGACAGGGCGGCCAAAAACATTCAGTACTTC.

In this sample, this clonotype turned up many times. V usage is TRBV4-3 and J usage is TRBJ2-6; D call uncertain. Per germline, CDR1 LGHNA and CDR2 YSLEER. Trimming pared 0 bases from V and 2 bases from J, leaving 8 bases between. This CDR3 is 16 amino acids long. The CDR3 bases are TGCGCCAGCAGCCAAGATGATATTGCTGGGGCCAACGTCCTGACTTTC. Amino acid sequence: CASSQDDIAGANVLTF.

At least ten counts were recorded for this clonotype. The genes are TRBV12-3 or TRBV12-4 and TRBJ2-5; TRBD1 aligns across 7 bases. With 2 bases clipped from V and 4 bases from J, the junction kept 4 bases outside the gene matches. The CDR3 spans 14 residues. In DNA, the CDR3 is TGTGCCAGCAGTTTACAGGGGGTACGAGAGACCCAGTACTTC. Its protein is CASSLQGVRETQYF.

This clonotype was counted a few times. The V and J genes are TRBV20-1 and TRBJ2-1, with 7 bases identical to TRBD1. V lost 6 bases and J lost 8; bases outside the gene matches: 13. In germline, CDR1 is DFQATT, CDR2 SNEGSKA (reference sequence). The CDR3 has 14 amino acids. For the CDR3, the DNA is TGCAGTGCCCCTACAGGGGAAGTACCCCATGAGCAGTTCTTC. Translating it yields CSAPTGEVPHEQFF.

This clonotype occurred a few times. J is TRBJ1-2 and V is TRBV6-1; D is undetermined. The V end lost 10 bases, the J end lost 2 bases, and 26 bases lay between the germline ends. This CDR3 region has 17 residues. Germline V CDR1 and CDR2: MNHNS, SASEGT. CDR3 loop: CATLPRSGHANNYGYTF. CDR3 nucleotides: TGTGCCACCCTCCCGAGGTCAGGCCACGCTAACAACTATGGCTACACCTTC.

The CDR3 is CASSQGSRGTQYF. CDR3 nucleotides: TGTGCCAGCAGCCAAGGTTCCCGTGGGACCCAGTACTTC. The chain has TRBV14 and TRBJ2-7; D gene unclear. The end of the DNA is better explained by TRBJ2-5, so the J call may be wrong. The CDR3 is 13 amino acids. Germline V gives CDR1 SGHDN, CDR2 FVKESK.

This clonotype appeared many times. The V gene is TRBV20-1, the J gene TRBJ2-4, with TRBD1 as a possible D gene (6 bases). The CDR3 spans 14 residues. The germline CDR1 and CDR2 sequences are DFQATT and SNEGSKA (reference sequence). V lost 5 bases to trimming and J lost 6 bases, with 17 bases between them. The CDR3 DNA reads as TGCAGTGCTCCGACAGGTCCTGGAGTAAACATTCAGTACTTC. It is translated as CSAPTGPGVNIQYF.

This chain connects TRBV7-2 to TRBJ2-1, with 10 bases lining up with TRBD2. Germline loops: CDR1 SGHTA, CDR2 FQGNSA. V shed 5 bases, J shed 12 bases, and the junction held 7 bases outside the gene matches. There are 13 residues in the CDR3. In nucleotides, the CDR3 is TGTGCCAGCAGCCAGGGGCTAGCGGGGGTGCAGTTCTTC. Its translation is CASSQGLAGVQFF.

The chain recombines TRBV14 with TRBJ1-6; unclear D gene. CDR1 and CDR2 from the germline V gene are SGHDN and FVKESK. This CDR3 spans 14 amino acids. Trimming took off 0 bases at V and 14 bases at J, with 14 bases between the two ends. The CDR3: CASSQDLRGGSLHF. CDR3 nucleotide sequence: TGTGCCAGCAGCCAAGATTTGCGGGGAGGGTCCCTCCACTTT.

In its sample, this clonotype was seen a few times. The chain is built from TRBV5-6 and TRBJ1-2, with TRBD1 as a possible D gene (5 bases). V was shortened by 5 bases and J by 6 bases, with 14 bases between the two germline ends. This CDR3 contains 13 residues. Germline V gene data show CDR1 as SGHDT and CDR2 as YYEEEE. CDR3 coding DNA: TGTGCCAGCAGGGTGACAGCGAGGGATGGCTACACCTTC. This translates into CASRVTARDGYTF.

This chain uses TRBV29-1 with TRBJ1-2; the D gene is possibly TRBD1 (5 bases). The CDR3 length is 12 residues. Trimming took 8 bases from V and 8 from J, leaving 18 bases between them. CDR1 and CDR2 from the germline V gene are SQVTM and ANQGSEA. CDR3 sequence (DNA): TGCAGCATTGTAGGGCAGGGTGAGGGCTACACCTTC. Translation gives CSIVGQGEGYTF.

The rearrangement joins TRBV6-5 to TRBJ2-3; possible D gene TRBD1, 7 bases. The CDR3 is 16 amino acids. Germline CDR1 is MNHEY and CDR2 is SVGAGI. The V and J ends lost 2 bases and 4 bases respectively, with 16 bases between them. The CDR3 coding sequence is TGTGCCAGCAGTTACCAGGGGGGATACGGTTCAGATACGCAGTATTTT. It encodes CASSYQGGYGSDTQYF.